A single count supports the clone carrying this T cell receptor (beta chain). Healthy people donating bone marrow made up the donors. Primers included in the PCR were 60 Vbeta and 13 Jbeta primers. Using immunoSEQ multiplex PCR, the repertoire was profiled, and TCRdb retains in-frame clones only, with some absent. The table records 100,000 to 150,000 clones, around 80% of them present only once. This specimen comes from a study of cytomegalovirus exposure and HLA in healthy donors. The V end lost 3 bases, the J end lost 3 bases, and 12 bases lay between the germline ends. Germline lookup yields CDR1 MGHDK and CDR2 SYGVNS. This CDR3 has 15 residues.

The TCR was taken from a man aged 25-40 years in good health and CMV-seronegative. The sequenced sample was PBMCs. The chain links TRBV25-1 to TRBJ2-1; maybe TRBD1 (5 bases). CDR3 nucleotide sequence: TGTGCCAGCAGTGAGGGGCCGCCCTACTACAATGAGCAGTTCTTC. Translated: CASSEGPPYYNEQFF.